The clone carrying this T cell receptor beta chain was recorded many times. This entry belongs to a study of blood T cell repertoires in COVID-19. Overall study context: Sample material is recorded as cDNA or gDNA derived from T cells, B-cell-depleted T cells, or PBMCs.

The J segment lost 1 base and the V segment lost 6 bases, leaving 8 bases of the junction unmatched. Per germline, CDR1 MNHEY and CDR2 SVGAGI. The CDR3 has 15 amino acids. Original analysis: Reference gene primer amplification in the assay estimated nucleated cell counts. Profiling relied on immunoSEQ multiplex PCR, and the TCRdb table lists in-frame clones only, not all of them. For V, J and clone size, that table is used; D and trimming come from the DNA. The top ten hold 8.8% of the sample, which has tens of thousands of clones, about 71% seen once. Sequences were obtained from peripheral blood. This TCR came from a woman aged 70 to 79 with acute or convalescent COVID-19. This chain uses TRBV6-5 with TRBJ2-7; 8 nucleotides align to TRBD1. The CDR3 sequence: CASSPGQDSSYEQYF. CDR3 bases: TGTGCCAGCAGCCCGGGACAGGATTCTTCCTACGAGCAGTACTTC.